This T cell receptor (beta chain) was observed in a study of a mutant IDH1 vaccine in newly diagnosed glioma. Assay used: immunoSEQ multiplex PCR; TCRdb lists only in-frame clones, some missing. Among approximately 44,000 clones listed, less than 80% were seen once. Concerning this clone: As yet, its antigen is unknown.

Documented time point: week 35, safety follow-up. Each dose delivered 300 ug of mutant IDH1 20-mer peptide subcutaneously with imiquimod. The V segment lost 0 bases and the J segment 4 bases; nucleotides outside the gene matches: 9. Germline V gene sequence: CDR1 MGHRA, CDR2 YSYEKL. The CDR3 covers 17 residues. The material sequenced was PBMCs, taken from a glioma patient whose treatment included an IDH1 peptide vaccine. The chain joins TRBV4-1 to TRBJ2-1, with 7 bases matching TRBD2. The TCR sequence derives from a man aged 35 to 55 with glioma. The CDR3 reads CASSQEMTSRLYNEQFF. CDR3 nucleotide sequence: TGCGCCAGCAGCCAAGAAATGACTAGCCGACTATACAATGAGCAGTTCTTC.